A single TCR beta chain is shown here with its context. The antigen is not known. The time point was: newly diagnosed, previously untreated cHL patient sample. Isolated CD8+ T cells were derived from thawed PBMCs through magnetic negative selection. Comparison came from newly diagnosed, untreated classical Hodgkin lymphoma PBMCs. Using immunoSEQ multiplex PCR, the repertoire was profiled, and TCRdb retains in-frame clones only, with some absent. The table includes fewer than 13,000 clones, 65% to 90% detected once. This specimen belongs to a study of PD-1 blockade in classical Hodgkin lymphoma. Study results and caveats: Possible causes of repertoire differences, disease activity or prior therapy, remain undefined. Diminished baseline TCR diversity has been reported in newly diagnosed patients relative to healthy donors.

Sequenced material: CD8+ T cells from blood. The sequence was collected from a human donor with classical Hodgkin lymphoma.

The CDR3 coding sequence is TGTGCCAGTGGGGCGGGGGGCACCTACAATGAGCAGTTCTTC. It translates to CASGAGGTYNEQFF. V is TRBV19 and J is TRBJ2-1; the match to TRBD2 covers 8 bases. Germline V CDR1 and CDR2: LNHDA, SQIVND (reference sequence). V dropped 8 bases and J dropped 2; count of bases not matched to a gene: 5. The CDR3 is made up of 14 amino acids.